Listed here are 18 T cell receptor beta chains from one sample, sequenced in a study of blood T cell repertoires in COVID-19. Assay used: immunoSEQ multiplex PCR; TCRdb lists only in-frame clones, some missing. The table lists roughly 300,000 clones, around 90% of them singletons. The sample consisted of peripheral blood. The source of these receptors is a woman aged 30 to 39 with COVID-19, enrolled during active disease.

The chain couples TRBV2 to TRBJ2-5, with 10 bases lining up with TRBD1. Trimming at V came to 6 bases and at J to 5 bases, leaving 6 bases not matched to a gene. This CDR3 is 14 amino acids long. Germline V gives CDR1 SNHLY, CDR2 FYNNEI. The CDR3 DNA sequence: TGTGCCAGCAGCTCCGGGACAGGGGACGAGACCCAGTACTTC. Its translation is CASSSGTGDETQYF.

This chain connects TRBV9 to TRBJ2-7; 8 positions agree with TRBD2. The CDR3 extends over 14 amino acids. Germline V gene lookup returns CDR1 SGDLS and CDR2 YYNGEE. Germline trimming cut 0 bases from V and 8 bases from J; bases unmatched to any gene: 7. In nucleotides, the CDR3 is TGTGCCAGCAGCGTAGAGCCGACTAGCGCAAAGCAGTACTTC. It translates to CASSVEPTSAKQYF.

V usage is TRBV4-3 and J usage is TRBJ1-5; 9 bases fit TRBD1. Unmatched junction bases numbered 5, after V lost 1 base and J lost 7 bases. Germline CDR1 reads LGHNA; CDR2 reads YSLEER. The CDR3 contains 15 residues. The CDR3 sequence is CASSQGLGQGQPQHF. The CDR3 bases are TGCGCCAGCAGCCAAGGCCTGGGACAGGGCCAGCCCCAGCATTTT.

This chain uses TRBV7-2 with TRBJ2-7; D gene unclear. Germline-derived CDR1 and CDR2 are SGHTA and FQGNSA. With 5 bases removed from V and 5 bases from J, the gap between germline ends came to 16 bases. CDR3 size: 14 residues. The CDR3, as DNA: TGTGCCAGCAGCCTTAGCTTCCCGCCACACGAGCAGTACTTC. It specifies CASSLSFPPHEQYF.

The rearrangement joins TRBV19 to TRBJ2-7; the match to TRBD1 covers 9 bases. V was pared by 5 bases and J by 5 bases, with 1 base of the junction left unmatched. The germline V gene has CDR1 LNHDA and CDR2 SQIVND (reference sequence). This CDR3 region has 12 residues. The CDR3 loop reads CASSGDRDEQYF. In DNA, the CDR3 is TGTGCCAGTAGTGGGGACAGGGACGAGCAGTACTTC.

J is TRBJ1-5 and V is TRBV27; D gene ambiguous. The V gene's germline CDR1 is MNHEY and CDR2 SMNVEV (reference sequence). This CDR3 has 15 amino acids. The V and J ends lost 2 bases and 5 bases respectively, with 13 bases between them. This CDR3 is CASSLGGGIHQPQHF. The DNA for the CDR3 is TGTGCCAGCAGTTTAGGTGGAGGGATCCATCAGCCCCAGCATTTT.

CDR3 amino acids: CASSFTGPGLADTQYF. The DNA for the CDR3 is TGTGCCAGCAGTTTCACGGGACCGGGACTCGCAGATACGCAGTATTTT. The J gene is TRBJ2-3, the V gene TRBV28, with a weak D call TRBD2 (6 bases). This CDR3 comprises 16 residues. Germline V gene data show CDR1 as MDHEN and CDR2 as SYDVKM. Trimming removed 3 bases from V and 4 bases from J, with 17 bases in between.

The V and J genes are TRBV7-9 and TRBJ1-1, with D possibly being TRBD1 (6 bases). Germline V gene sequence: CDR1 SEHNR, CDR2 FQNEAQ (reference sequence). V lost 5 bases, J lost 3 bases, and 10 bases lay in between. The CDR3 runs 13 residues. CDR3 sequence reads: CASSLPGDTEAFF. The CDR3 DNA is TGTGCCAGCAGCCTACCAGGGGACACTGAAGCTTTCTTT.

This chain joins TRBV29-1 and TRBJ2-2, with unresolved D. V shed 7 bases and J shed 1 base, with 16 bases lying between them. From germline, CDR1 is SQVTM and CDR2 ANQGSEA. This CDR3 contains 15 residues. CDR3 protein: CSARRMAENTGELFF. CDR3 DNA: TGCAGCGCCCGAAGAATGGCGGAGAACACCGGGGAGCTGTTTTTT.

The rearrangement uses TRBV12-3 or TRBV12-4 and TRBJ1-1; D gene unclear. This CDR3 comprises 11 residues. Trimming removed 6 bases at V and 2 bases at J, with 4 bases between. CDR3: CASSPNTEAFF. CDR3 DNA: TGTGCCAGCAGCCCAAACACTGAAGCTTTCTTT.

This clone was observed a single time. The chain combines TRBV5-1 with TRBJ2-7; D is perhaps TRBD2 (6 bases). V shed 4 bases and J shed 0 bases, with 14 bases lying between them. The CDR3 runs 15 residues. CDR1 and CDR2 from the germline V gene are SGHRS and YFSETQ. CDR3 region: CASSDRGRISYEQYF. CDR3 nucleotide sequence: TGCGCCAGCAGCGATAGAGGGAGGATCTCCTACGAGCAGTACTTC.

The chain joins TRBV24-1 to TRBJ2-1; D possibly corresponds to TRBD1 (5 bases). The length of the CDR3 is 15 residues. The ends were cut back, 0 bases at V and 2 bases at J, with 7 bases in the middle. CDR1 and CDR2 (germline): KGHDR, SFDVKD. The CDR3 protein is CATSDLAGTYNEQFF. CDR3 in DNA: TGTGCCACCAGTGATTTGGCAGGGACCTACAATGAGCAGTTCTTC.

This clone was observed once. The V call is TRBV5-1, the J call TRBJ1-4; D may be TRBD1 (5 bases). CDR3 size: 14 residues. V dropped 4 bases and J dropped 8 bases, with 15 bases sitting between them. Germline CDR1 is SGHRS and CDR2 is YFSETQ. CDR3 loop: CASSTGAGDEKLFF. In DNA, the CDR3 is TGCGCCAGCAGCACCGGGGCGGGGGACGAAAAACTGTTTTTT.

The chain is built from TRBV19 and TRBJ1-1, with TRBD1 matching 9 bases. Germline CDR1 LNHDA, CDR2 SQIVND (reference sequence). J was trimmed by 7 bases and V by 6 bases; bases with no gene match: 9. The CDR3 is made up of 14 amino acids. The CDR3 DNA reads TGTGCCAGTAGGATTCAACAGGGGGCAATTGAAGCTTTCTTT. It specifies CASRIQQGAIEAFF.

The chain recombines TRBV5-5 with TRBJ1-2; TRBD1 might be the D (5 bases). Looked up from germline, CDR1 is SGHKS and CDR2 is YYEKEE (reference sequence). The CDR3 totals 15 residues. V was cut by 4 bases and J by 4 bases, with 17 bases left in between. CDR3 sequence (DNA): TGTGCCAGCAGCCTGCGGGGGGGATCTGGCTATGGCTACACCTTC. Translated: CASSLRGGSGYGYTF.

Of note for this clone: Other DNA sequences in this sample translate to the same CDR3. The chain links TRBV30 to TRBJ1-5, with D possibly being TRBD1 (5 bases). Germline values: CDR1 GTSNPN, CDR2 SVGIG (reference sequence). The V end lost 5 bases, the J end lost 1 base, and 9 bases lay between the germline ends. The CDR3 loop spans 13 amino acids. The CDR3 DNA reads TGTGCCTGGGGTCGACAGAGCAATCAGCCCCAGCATTTT. Translation: CAWGRQSNQPQHF.

This clone was seen a handful of times. Within the sample, other DNA sequences also encode this same CDR3. This chain uses TRBV28 with TRBJ1-5, with 9 bases that match TRBD1. Looked up from germline, CDR1 is MDHEN and CDR2 is SYDVKM. The CDR3 is made up of 14 amino acids. Trimming cost V 5 bases and J 5 bases; bases outside gene matches: 4. For the CDR3, the DNA is TGTGCCAGCAGTACCGGGACAGGGCATCAGCCCCAGCATTTT. As protein: CASSTGTGHQPQHF.

V and J are TRBV28 and TRBJ1-5; a possible D gene is TRBD1 (6 bases). V lost 5 bases, J lost 7 bases, and 15 bases lay in between. The CDR3 contains 14 residues. Looked up from germline, CDR1 is MDHEN and CDR2 is SYDVKM. The CDR3 sequence is CASSTHRVRQPQHF. The CDR3 DNA follows: TGTGCCAGCAGTACCCACAGGGTCCGGCAGCCCCAGCATTTT.